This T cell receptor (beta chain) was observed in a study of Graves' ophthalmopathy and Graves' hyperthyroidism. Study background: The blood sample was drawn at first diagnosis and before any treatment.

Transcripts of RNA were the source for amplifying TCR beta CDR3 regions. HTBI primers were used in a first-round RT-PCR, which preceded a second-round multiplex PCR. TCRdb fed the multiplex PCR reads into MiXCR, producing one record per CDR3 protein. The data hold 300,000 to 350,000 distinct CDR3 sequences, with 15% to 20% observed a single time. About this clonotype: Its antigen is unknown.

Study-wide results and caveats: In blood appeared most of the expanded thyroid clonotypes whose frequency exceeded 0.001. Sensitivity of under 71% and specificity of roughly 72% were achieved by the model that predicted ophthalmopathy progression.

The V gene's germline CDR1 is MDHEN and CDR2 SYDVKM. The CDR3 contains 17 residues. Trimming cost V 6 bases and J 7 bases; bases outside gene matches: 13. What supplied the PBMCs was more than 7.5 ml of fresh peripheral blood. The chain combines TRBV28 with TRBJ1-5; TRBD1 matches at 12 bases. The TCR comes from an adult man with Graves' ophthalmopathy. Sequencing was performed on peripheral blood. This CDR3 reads CASREAGTGGVRQPQHF. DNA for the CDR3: TGTGCCAGCAGGGAAGCCGGGACAGGGGGCGTTAGACAGCCCCAGCATTTT.